This TCR beta chain is from a study of Ad26.COV2.S vaccination and SARS-CoV-2 variants. Whole-study context: Into the muscle, Ad26.COV2.S was dosed once or twice, 56 days apart.

The CDR3 is 16 residues long. The germline gives CDR1 LNHNV, CDR2 YYDKDF (reference sequence). V gave up 0 bases and J gave up 7 bases; unmatched junction bases: 9. Treatment noted: roughly 18 received Ad26.COV2.S at low or high dose, single or two shots; about 5 received placebo; per-sample allocation not given. The investigators took samples on day 63 after the first vaccine or placebo injection. Vaccination employed an Ad26 vector expressing the Wuhan-strain SARS-CoV-2 spike. Assay: immunoSEQ multiplex PCR; the TCRdb copy retains only in-frame clones and omits some. The data contain 350,000 to 500,000 clones, around nine tenths of them seen just once; the ten biggest clones take up roughly an eighth. The study, taken as a whole, reports: TCR breadth and depth estimates may have understated total T cell responses. Individuals receiving vaccine had higher spike-specific TCR breadth than placebo recipients did.

About this clone: Its antigen is undetermined.

The chain has TRBV15 and TRBJ2-1, with 7 bases lining up with TRBD2. Sequenced material: peripheral blood, taken in a trial of Ad26.COV2.S vaccine versus placebo. The TCR originated in a person aged 18-60 years who received the Ad26.COV2.S COVID-19 vaccine or a placebo. The CDR3 reads CATSRDPRGSLNEQFF. In DNA form, the CDR3 reads TGTGCCACCAGCAGAGATCCTCGCGGGAGTCTTAATGAGCAGTTCTTC. The entire variable domain, with the rest obtained from reference TRBV15 and TRBJ2-1, is as follows: DAMVIQNPRYQVTQFGKPVTLSCSQTLNHNVMYWYQQKSSQAPKLLFHYYDKDFNNEADTPDNFQSRRPNTSFCFLDIRSPGLGDTAMYLCATSRDPRGSLNEQFFGPGTRLTVL.